These 6 T cell receptor beta chains were sequenced from one sample in a study of shared clonotypes between healthy human individuals. Clones were read by immunoSEQ multiplex PCR, and TCRdb kept only the in-frame ones, dropping some. Of roughly 2,300,000 clones in the sample, around 90% were seen once. Material: naive CD4+ T cells from PBMCs. The subset: CD45RA+ positively selected. The receptors were gathered from a man aged 18 to 30 in good health. Some clones in this sample may be carry-over from other donors' samples.

The V gene is TRBV7-9, the J gene TRBJ2-5, with D possibly matching TRBD2 (6 bases). CDR3 size: 15 residues. Germline V gene data show CDR1 as SEHNR and CDR2 as FQNEAQ (reference sequence). V lost 3 bases to trimming and J lost 5 bases, with 16 bases between them. The DNA of the CDR3 is TGTGCCAGCAGCTTTAAGTCGGGGGACGGGGAGACCCAGTACTTC. Protein product: CASSFKSGDGETQYF. The full variable domain, with the rest looked up from reference TRBV7-9 and TRBJ2-5, is DTGVSQNPRHKITKRGQNVTFRCDPISEHNRLYWYRQTLGQGPEFLTYFQNEAQLEKSRLLSDRFSAERPKGSFSTLEIQRTEQGDSAMYLCASSFKSGDGETQYFGPGTRLLVL.

The V and J genes are TRBV7-9 and TRBJ1-4; 8 bases map to TRBD1. The germline V gene encodes CDR1 SEHNR and CDR2 FQNEAQ (reference sequence). The trim removed 1 base at V and 7 bases at J, leaving 8 bases unmatched. This CDR3 region has 16 residues. The chain's CDR3 is CASSLGTGSGGEKLFF. Written as DNA, the CDR3 is TGTGCCAGCAGCTTAGGGACAGGGTCCGGAGGTGAAAAACTGTTTTTT.

The genes are TRBV28 and TRBJ1-2; D might be TRBD1 (6 bases). The germline CDR1 and CDR2 sequences are MDHEN and SYDVKM. This CDR3 region has 13 residues. V was trimmed by 3 bases and J by 6 bases, leaving 11 bases between them. The CDR3 coding sequence is TGTGCCAGCAGTTTTAGGGGGGGCCATGGCTACACCTTC. Translation: CASSFRGGHGYTF.

The V gene is TRBV4-3, the J gene TRBJ2-3; no reliable D call. The CDR3 length is 14 residues. Germline V gene sequence: CDR1 LGHNA, CDR2 YSLEER. The germline V and J ends were trimmed by 4 bases and 1 base, with 9 bases remaining between them. CDR3 nucleotides: TGCGCCAGCAGCCCCTCCATACGCACAGATACGCAGTATTTT. This sequence encodes CASSPSIRTDTQYF.

Remarks on this clone: Other nucleotide sequences in the sample specify the same CDR3. V usage is TRBV28 and J usage is TRBJ2-2; a weak D match, TRBD2 (6 bases). Trimming cost V 2 bases and J 4 bases, with 8 bases left between them. Germline V gives CDR1 MDHEN, CDR2 SYDVKM. The CDR3 totals 14 residues. This CDR3 is CASSLTGVTGELFF. As DNA, the CDR3 is TGTGCCAGCAGTTTAACGGGGGTCACCGGGGAGCTGTTTTTT.

V usage is TRBV7-9 and J usage is TRBJ2-4; D ambiguous. Per the germline V gene, CDR1 is SEHNR and CDR2 is FQNEAQ (reference sequence). The V and J ends lost 5 bases and 7 bases respectively, with 15 bases between them. The length of the CDR3 is 14 residues. In nucleotides, the CDR3 is TGTGCCAGCAGCGTATTAGAACCTTGGAACATTCAGTACTTC. Translated, it gives CASSVLEPWNIQYF.